A single sample is the source of the 10 T cell receptor beta chains below, sequenced in a study of T cell repertoires in cytomegalovirus infection. Using its own MiXCR run on the reads, TCRdb lists one record per CDR3 protein. The sample contains some 130,000 distinct CDR3 sequences, roughly 8.2% of which appear only once. Material for sequencing was PBMCs. These receptors were obtained from a human donor in good health (CMV status not recorded). Some clones in this sample may be carry-over from other donors' samples.

This clonotype was recorded at least ten times. The V call is TRBV28, the J call TRBJ1-2, with D unclear. The CDR3 has 13 amino acids. The germline CDR1 and CDR2 sequences are MDHEN and SYDVKM. V gave up 3 bases and J gave up 7 bases, with 12 bases separating them. Written as DNA, the CDR3 is TGTGCCAGCAGTTTTTTGACGGCCCCTGGCTACACCTTC. It yields the protein CASSFLTAPGYTF.

This clonotype was picked up many times. The chain links TRBV29-1 to TRBJ2-1; 10 nucleotides match TRBD2. CDR3 length: 18 amino acids. The V gene's germline CDR1 is SQVTM and CDR2 ANQGSEA. V trimming: 3 bases; J trimming: 0 bases; junction bases outside the gene matches: 11. In DNA form, the CDR3 reads TGCAGCGTTGAGGGGGGCCTAGCGGGGGCGAGCTCCTACAATGAGCAGTTCTTC. Amino acids: CSVEGGLAGASSYNEQFF.

This clonotype has ten or more counts. The gene calls are TRBV20-1 and TRBJ2-4, with D perhaps matching TRBD1 (8 bases). The germline V gene encodes CDR1 DFQATT and CDR2 SNEGSKA (reference sequence). V shed 6 bases and J shed 7 bases, with 25 bases lying between them. This CDR3 has 16 amino acids. This CDR3 reads CSAEPFGQGGKNIQYF. The CDR3 nucleotides read TGCAGTGCCGAACCTTTCGGACAGGGAGGGAAGAACATTCAGTACTTC.

V gene TRBV10-3 combines with J gene TRBJ2-7, with D maybe TRBD1 (6 bases). The CDR3 is 14 amino acids. Trimming removed 7 bases at V and 5 bases at J, with 18 bases between. Germline lookup yields CDR1 ENHRY and CDR2 SYGVKD. The CDR3 region has the DNA TGTGCCATCACCCCAGAGGGGGTTCCCAACGAGCAGTACTTC. It is translated as CAITPEGVPNEQYF.

This clonotype appeared many times. The V and J genes are TRBV28 and TRBJ2-3, with TRBD2 matching 12 bases. V trimming: 5 bases; J trimming: 2 bases; junction bases outside the gene matches: 5. CDR1 is MDHEN, CDR2 SYDVKM, per germline. The CDR3 runs 16 residues. The DNA of the CDR3 is TGTGCCAGCAGTCTCGGACTAGCGGGAAACACAGATACGCAGTATTTT. As protein: CASSLGLAGNTDTQYF.

This clonotype was seen at least ten times. This chain uses TRBV19 with TRBJ1-5; 9 nucleotides line up with TRBD1. The CDR3 consists of 16 residues. CDR1 and CDR2 (germline): LNHDA, SQIVND (reference sequence). J was trimmed by 7 bases and V by 7 bases; bases with no gene match: 14. The DNA of the CDR3 is TGTGCCAGTAACCGACCGGGACAGGGAAGAGAACAGCCCCAGCATTTT. It encodes CASNRPGQGREQPQHF. Looking up the rest from reference TRBV19 and TRBJ1-5 gives the full variable domain: DGGITQSPKYLFRKEGQNVTLSCEQNLNHDAMYWYRQDPGQGLRLIYYSQIVNDFQKGDIAEGYSVSREKKESFPLTVTSAQKNPTAFYLCASNRPGQGREQPQHFGDGTRLSIL.

Ten or more counts support this clonotype. The rearrangement uses TRBV7-9 and TRBJ2-2, with 10 nucleotides matching TRBD2. The CDR3 has 16 amino acids. Germline-derived CDR1 and CDR2 are SEHNR and FQNEAQ (reference sequence). J was trimmed by 7 bases and V by 4 bases; bases with no gene match: 9. The CDR3 DNA reads TGTGCCAGCAGCTCGGGAGCGGGGGGGATCGTCGGGGAGCTGTTTTTT. Its translation is CASSSGAGGIVGELFF.

This clonotype showed up many times. The chain has TRBV2 and TRBJ1-5; D is unclear. Trimming left V 6 bases short and J 0 bases short, with 6 bases between. The germline V gene has CDR1 SNHLY and CDR2 FYNNEI. The CDR3 consists of 13 residues. The DNA of the CDR3 is TGTGCCAGCAGATCTTATAGCAATCAGCCCCAGCATTTT. Its protein is CASRSYSNQPQHF. Filled out from reference TRBV2 and TRBJ1-5, the complete variable domain reads EPEVTQTPSHQVTQMGQEVILRCVPISNHLYFYWYRQILGQKVEFLVSFYNNEISEKSEIFDDQFSVERPDGSNFTLKIRSTKLEDSAMYFCASRSYSNQPQHFGDGTRLSIL.

This clonotype came up many times. The rearrangement joins TRBV20-1 to TRBJ2-1; the D gene is possibly TRBD1 (7 bases). V lost 7 bases to trimming and J lost 5 bases, with 18 bases between them. Germline CDR1 DFQATT, CDR2 SNEGSKA (reference sequence). The CDR3 has 14 residues. CDR3 bases: TGCAGTGTCCAAGGGGGCGGGGCTAACAATGAGCAGTTCTTC. Translating gives CSVQGGGANNEQFF.

The sample holds many counts of this clonotype. The chain carries TRBV7-2 and TRBJ1-1, with 7 bases aligning to TRBD1. The CDR3 is made up of 13 amino acids. After removal of 6 bases from V and 6 bases from J, the junction contained 7 bases not matched to a gene. Germline V gene data show CDR1 as SGHTA and CDR2 as FQGNSA. CDR3 sequence: CASSLTGVPEAFF. The CDR3 nucleotides read TGTGCCAGCAGTTTAACAGGGGTCCCTGAAGCTTTCTTT.